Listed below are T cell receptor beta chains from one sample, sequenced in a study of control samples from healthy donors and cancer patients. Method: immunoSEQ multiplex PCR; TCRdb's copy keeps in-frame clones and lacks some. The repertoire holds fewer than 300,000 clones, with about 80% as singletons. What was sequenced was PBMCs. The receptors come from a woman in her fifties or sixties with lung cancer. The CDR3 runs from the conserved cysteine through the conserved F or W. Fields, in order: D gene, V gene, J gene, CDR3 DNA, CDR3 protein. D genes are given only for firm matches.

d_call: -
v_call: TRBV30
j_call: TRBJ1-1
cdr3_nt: TGTGCCTGGAAGGTCTTTTGGTCCATGAACACTGAAGCTTTCTTT
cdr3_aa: CAWKVFWSMNTEAFF

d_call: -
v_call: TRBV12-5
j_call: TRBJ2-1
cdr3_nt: TGTGCTAGTGGTTTGGGGGCAGGGAATCATGAGCAGTTCTTC
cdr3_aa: CASGLGAGNHEQFF

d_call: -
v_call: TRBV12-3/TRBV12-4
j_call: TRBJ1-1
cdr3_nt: TGTGCCAGCAGTTTAGTAGGAAACACTGAAGCTTTCTTT
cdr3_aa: CASSLVGNTEAFF

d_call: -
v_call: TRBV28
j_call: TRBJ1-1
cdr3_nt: TGTGCCAGCAGTTTATGGACTGGAGCTTTCTTT
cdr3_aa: CASSLWTGAFF

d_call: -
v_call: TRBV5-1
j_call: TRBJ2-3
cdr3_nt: TGCGCCAGCAGCTTGGCCGGGGGCACAGATACGCAGTATTTT
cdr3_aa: CASSLAGGTDTQYF

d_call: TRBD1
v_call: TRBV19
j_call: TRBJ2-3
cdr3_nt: TGTGCCAGTAGTAATACAGGGGCTCATATCTCAGATACGCAGTATTTT
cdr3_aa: CASSNTGAHISDTQYF

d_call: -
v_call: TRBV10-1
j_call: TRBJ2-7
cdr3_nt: TGCGCCAGCAGTGACAACTCCTACGAGCAGTACTTC
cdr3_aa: CASSDNSYEQYF

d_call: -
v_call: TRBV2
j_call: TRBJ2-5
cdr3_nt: TGTGCCAGCAGTGAAGGGGGTCAGACCCAGTACTTC
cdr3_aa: CASSEGGQTQYF

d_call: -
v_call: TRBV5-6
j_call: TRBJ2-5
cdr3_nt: TGTGCCAGCAGCTTACAGGGCTCAGAGACCCAGTACTTC
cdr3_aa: CASSLQGSETQYF

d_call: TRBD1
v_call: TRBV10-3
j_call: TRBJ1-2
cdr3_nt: TGTGCCATCAGTGAGTATGCGAAGGGGGCCGGTTCTGACACCTTC
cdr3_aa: CAISEYAKGAGSDTF

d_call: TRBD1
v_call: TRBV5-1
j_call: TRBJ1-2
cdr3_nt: TGCGCCAGCAGCTTGGCCGGGACAGGGGGTGAAGGCTACACCTTC
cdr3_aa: CASSLAGTGGEGYTF

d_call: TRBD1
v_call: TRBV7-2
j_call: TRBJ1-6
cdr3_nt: TGTGCCAGCAGCTTAGCGGACAGGGGGCGATCACCCCTCCACTTT
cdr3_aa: CASSLADRGRSPLHF

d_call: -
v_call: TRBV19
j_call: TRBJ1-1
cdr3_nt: TGTGCCAGTAAGGAGAGAACAGGGTCGAGTGAAGCTTTCTTT
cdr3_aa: CASKERTGSSEAFF

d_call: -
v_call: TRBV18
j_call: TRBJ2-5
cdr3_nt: TGTGCCAGCTCACCACCGTTCCTTGAGACCCAGTACTTC
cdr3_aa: CASSPPFLETQYF

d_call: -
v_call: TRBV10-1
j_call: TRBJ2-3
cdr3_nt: TGCGCCAGCAAGGCCTCTACGGGGTCAGATACGCAGTATTTT
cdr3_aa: CASKASTGSDTQYF

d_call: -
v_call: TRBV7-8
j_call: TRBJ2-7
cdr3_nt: TGTGCCAGCAGTCTCACACTAATCTCCTACGAGCAGTACTTC
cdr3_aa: CASSLTLISYEQYF